The clone carrying this T cell receptor beta chain occurred a few times. Its antigen remains unidentified. This specimen belongs to a study of early T cells in non-severe SARS-CoV-2 infection. This CDR3 contains 13 residues. V was trimmed by 4 bases and J by 9 bases, leaving 10 bases between them. Germline CDR1 reads MNHEY; CDR2 reads SVGEGT. Findings of the study overall: Matching with VDJdb favored anti-spike CD8 responses (missing private and CD4 specificities).

MiXCR, run by TCRdb on the 5' RACE reads, gives a single entry per CDR3 protein. Among roughly 63,000 distinct CDR3 sequences listed, around 12% were seen once. The TCR originated in an adult who was a healthcare worker with PCR-confirmed SARS-CoV-2 infection or an uninfected control (not recorded which). The donor label of this sample is uncertain. Sequencing was performed on whole blood, taken at baseline. The V and J genes are TRBV6-2 or TRBV6-3 and TRBJ1-6; no firm D call. CDR3 region: CASSFGMGSPLHF. The CDR3 DNA reads TGTGCCAGCAGTTTCGGAATGGGTTCACCCCTCCACTTT.